This T cell receptor beta chain was recorded in a study of T cell responses to AZD1222 COVID-19 vaccine. As concerns this clone: No antigen is known for it.

Study-wide results and limits: Sampling that yielded the repertoires occurred only after the peak T cell response.

Sequencing used immunoSEQ multiplex PCR; TCRdb keeps in-frame clones, though not all of them. The sample holds around 140,000 clones; about 94% are singletons and the top ten take roughly 5.9%. The CDR3 totals 13 residues. CDR1 and CDR2 from the germline V gene are WNHNN and SYGVQD (reference sequence). Trimming removed 10 bases from V and 5 bases from J; junction bases left unmatched: 10. V gene TRBV10-1 combines with J gene TRBJ1-1, with 7 bases matching TRBD1. Sequencing was performed on peripheral blood, taken on day 0 of AZD1222 vaccination. This TCR came from an adult in good health. The CDR3 reads CATTNSGGTEAFF. Here the CDR3 DNA reads TGCGCCACCACGAACTCAGGGGGGACTGAAGCTTTCTTT.